This record covers a single TCR beta chain. The data are from a study of blood T cell repertoires in COVID-19. The data were produced by immunoSEQ multiplex PCR, yet TCRdb's version contains in-frame clones alone and is incomplete. The sample contains roughly 200,000 clones, 85% to 90% of which appear only once. The clonotype comes from a person between 65 and 79 years old with COVID-19, enrolled during active disease. The sequenced sample consisted of peripheral blood.

CDR3 residues: CASSPLPDRFTYEQYF. The CDR3 DNA is TGTGCCAGCTCCCCCTTACCGGACAGATTTACCTACGAGCAGTACTTC. The gene calls are TRBV27 and TRBJ2-7; possible D gene TRBD1, 6 bases. This CDR3 spans 16 amino acids. V gave up 8 bases and J gave up 2 bases, with 22 bases separating them. Per the germline V gene, CDR1 is MNHEY and CDR2 is SMNVEV (reference sequence).